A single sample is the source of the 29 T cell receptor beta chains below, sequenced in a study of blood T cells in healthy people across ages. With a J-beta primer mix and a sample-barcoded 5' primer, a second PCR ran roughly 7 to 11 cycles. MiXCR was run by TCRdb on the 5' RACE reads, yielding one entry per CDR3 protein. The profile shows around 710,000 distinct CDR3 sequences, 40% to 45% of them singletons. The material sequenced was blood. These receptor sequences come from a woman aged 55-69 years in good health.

The CDR3 DNA reads as TGCGCCAGCAGTGAGTCTTCGACCACAGGGCAAGAGACCCAGTACTTC. Translation gives CASSESSTTGQETQYF. The V call is TRBV10-1, the J call TRBJ2-5; a weak D match, TRBD1 (6 bases). This CDR3 has 16 amino acids. V was pared by 0 bases and J by 2 bases, with 13 bases between. Germline CDR1 is WNHNN and CDR2 is SYGVQD (reference sequence).

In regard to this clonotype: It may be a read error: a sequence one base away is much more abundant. The chain's CDR3 is CASSVTGGERPYEQYF. The CDR3 region has the DNA TGTGCCAGCAGTGTGACAGGGGGAGAAAGACCCTACGAGCAGTACTTC. The rearrangement links TRBV6-2 or TRBV6-3 to TRBJ2-7; 9 nucleotides match TRBD1. The J segment lost 2 bases and the V segment lost 5 bases, leaving 10 bases of the junction unmatched. This CDR3 has 16 amino acids. Germline CDR1 MNHEY, CDR2 SVGEGT.

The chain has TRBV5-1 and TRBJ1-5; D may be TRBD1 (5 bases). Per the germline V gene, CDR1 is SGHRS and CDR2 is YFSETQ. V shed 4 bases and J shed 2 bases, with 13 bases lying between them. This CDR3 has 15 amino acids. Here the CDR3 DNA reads TGCGCCAGCAGCGAGGGGCTCGAGGGCAATCAGCCCCAGCATTTT. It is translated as CASSEGLEGNQPQHF.

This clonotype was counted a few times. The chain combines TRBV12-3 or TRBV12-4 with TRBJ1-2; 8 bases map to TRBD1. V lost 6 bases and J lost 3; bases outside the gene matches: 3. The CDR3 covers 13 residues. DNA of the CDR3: TGTGCCAGCAGGGCGACAGGGGACTATGGCTACACCTTC. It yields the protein CASRATGDYGYTF.

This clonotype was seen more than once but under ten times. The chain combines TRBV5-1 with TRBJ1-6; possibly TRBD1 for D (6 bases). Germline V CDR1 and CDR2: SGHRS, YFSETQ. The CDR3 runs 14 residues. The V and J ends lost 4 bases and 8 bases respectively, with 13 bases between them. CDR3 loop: CASSLRGLHSPLHF. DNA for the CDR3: TGCGCCAGCAGCCTCAGGGGTTTGCATTCACCCCTCCACTTT.

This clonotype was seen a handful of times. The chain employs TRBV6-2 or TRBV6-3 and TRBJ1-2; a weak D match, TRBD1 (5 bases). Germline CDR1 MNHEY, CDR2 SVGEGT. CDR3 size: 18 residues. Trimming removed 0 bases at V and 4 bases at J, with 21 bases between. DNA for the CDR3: TGTGCCAGCAGTTACTCCCGCCGGAGACAGACCCCCCTCTATGGCTACACCTTC. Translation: CASSYSRRRQTPLYGYTF.

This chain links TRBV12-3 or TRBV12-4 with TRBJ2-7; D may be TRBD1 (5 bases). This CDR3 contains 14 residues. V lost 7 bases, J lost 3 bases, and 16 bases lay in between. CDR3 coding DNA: TGTGCCAGCACCTTCCAGGGTTCCCTCTACGAGCAGTACTTC. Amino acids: CASTFQGSLYEQYF.

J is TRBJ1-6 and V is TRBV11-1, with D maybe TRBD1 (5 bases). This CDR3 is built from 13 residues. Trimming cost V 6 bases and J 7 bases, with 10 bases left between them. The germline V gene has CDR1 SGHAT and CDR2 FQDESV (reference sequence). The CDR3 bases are TGTGCCAGCAGTACGACAGTAAATTCACCCCTCCACTTT. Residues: CASSTTVNSPLHF.

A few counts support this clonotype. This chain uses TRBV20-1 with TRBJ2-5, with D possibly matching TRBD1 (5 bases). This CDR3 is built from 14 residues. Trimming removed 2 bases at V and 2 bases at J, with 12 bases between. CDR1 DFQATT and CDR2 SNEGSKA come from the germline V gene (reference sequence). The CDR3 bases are TGCAGTGCTAGACTGGCAGGGATACAAGAGACCCAGTACTTC. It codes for CSARLAGIQETQYF.

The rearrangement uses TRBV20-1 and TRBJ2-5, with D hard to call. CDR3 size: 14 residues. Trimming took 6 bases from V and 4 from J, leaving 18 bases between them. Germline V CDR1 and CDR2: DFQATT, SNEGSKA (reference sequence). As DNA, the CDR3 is TGCAGTGCCCAGGCCAGCTTGAGTATAGAGACCCAGTACTTC. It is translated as CSAQASLSIETQYF.

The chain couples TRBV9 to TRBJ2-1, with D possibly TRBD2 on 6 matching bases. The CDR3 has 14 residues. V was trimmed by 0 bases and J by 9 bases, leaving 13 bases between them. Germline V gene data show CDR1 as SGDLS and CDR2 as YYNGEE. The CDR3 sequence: CASSVAGIGSEQFF. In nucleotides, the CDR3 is TGTGCCAGCAGCGTAGCGGGGATCGGGAGTGAGCAGTTCTTC.

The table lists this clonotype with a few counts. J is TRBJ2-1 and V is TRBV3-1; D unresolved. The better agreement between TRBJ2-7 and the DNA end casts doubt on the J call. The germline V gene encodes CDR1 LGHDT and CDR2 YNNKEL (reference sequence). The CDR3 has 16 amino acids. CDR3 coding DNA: TGTGCCAGCAGCCAAGATCGCGTGGGCACCTACAATGAGCAGTACTTC. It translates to CASSQDRVGTYNEQYF.

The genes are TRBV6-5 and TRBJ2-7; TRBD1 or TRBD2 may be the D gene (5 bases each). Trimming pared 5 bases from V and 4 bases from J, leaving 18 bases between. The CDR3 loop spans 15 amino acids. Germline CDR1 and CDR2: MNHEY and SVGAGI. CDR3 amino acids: CASSPVWDGEYEQYF. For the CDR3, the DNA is TGTGCCAGCAGTCCCGTCTGGGACGGGGAATACGAGCAGTACTTC.

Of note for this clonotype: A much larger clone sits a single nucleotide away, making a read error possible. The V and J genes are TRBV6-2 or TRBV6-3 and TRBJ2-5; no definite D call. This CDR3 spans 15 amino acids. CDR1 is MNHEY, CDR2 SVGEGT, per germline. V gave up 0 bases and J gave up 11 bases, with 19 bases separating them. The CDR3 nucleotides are TGTGCCAGCAGTTACTCTTGGGGTTCGGAGAATGAGCAGTACTTC. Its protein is CASSYSWGSENEQYF.

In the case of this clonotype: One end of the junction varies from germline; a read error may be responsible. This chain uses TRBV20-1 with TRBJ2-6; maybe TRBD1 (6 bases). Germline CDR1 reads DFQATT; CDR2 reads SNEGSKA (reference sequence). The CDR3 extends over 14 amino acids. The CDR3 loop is CSANGQSGASVLTF. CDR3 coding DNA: TGCAGTGCTAACGGACAGTCTGGGGCCAGCGTCCTGACTTTC.

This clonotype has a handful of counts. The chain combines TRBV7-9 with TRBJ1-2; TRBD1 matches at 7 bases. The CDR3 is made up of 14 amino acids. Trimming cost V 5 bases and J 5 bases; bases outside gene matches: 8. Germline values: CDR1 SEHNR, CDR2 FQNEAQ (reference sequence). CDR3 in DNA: TGTGCCAGCAGCCTAGGGCCACAGGGGTATGGCTACACCTTC. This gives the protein CASSLGPQGYGYTF.

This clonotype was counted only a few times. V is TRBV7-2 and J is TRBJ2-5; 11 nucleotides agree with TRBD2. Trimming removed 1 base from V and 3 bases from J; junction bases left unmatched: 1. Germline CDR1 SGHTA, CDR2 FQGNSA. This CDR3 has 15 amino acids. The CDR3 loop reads CASSLVTSGKETQYF. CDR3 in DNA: TGTGCCAGCAGCTTAGTGACTAGCGGGAAAGAGACCCAGTACTTC.

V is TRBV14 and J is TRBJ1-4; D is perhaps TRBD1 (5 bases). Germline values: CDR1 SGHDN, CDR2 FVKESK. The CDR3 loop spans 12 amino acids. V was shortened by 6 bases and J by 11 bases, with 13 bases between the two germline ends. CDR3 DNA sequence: TGTGCCAGCAGGTTCAGGGAGGGGAAACTGTTTTTT. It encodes CASRFREGKLFF.

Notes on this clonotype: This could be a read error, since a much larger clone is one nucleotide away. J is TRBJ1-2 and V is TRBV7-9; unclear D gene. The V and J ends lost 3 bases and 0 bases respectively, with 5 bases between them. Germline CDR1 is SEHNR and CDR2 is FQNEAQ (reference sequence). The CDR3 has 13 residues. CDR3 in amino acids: CASSFSANYGYTF. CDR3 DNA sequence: TGTGCCAGCAGCTTTTCAGCTAACTATGGCTACACCTTC.

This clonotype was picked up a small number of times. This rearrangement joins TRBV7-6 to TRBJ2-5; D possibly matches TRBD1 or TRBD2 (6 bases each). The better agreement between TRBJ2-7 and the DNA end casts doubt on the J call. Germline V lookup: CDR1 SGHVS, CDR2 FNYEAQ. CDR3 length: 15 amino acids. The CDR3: CASSLEAGEVYEQYF. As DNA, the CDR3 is TGTGCCAGCAGCTTAGAGGCAGGGGAGGTGTACGAGCAGTACTTC.

The CDR3 sequence is CASSLTSGGDEQYF. CDR3 bases: TGTGCCAGCAGTTTGACTAGCGGGGGGGATGAGCAGTACTTC. This chain uses TRBV27 with TRBJ2-5; 14 bases agree with TRBD2. The V gene's germline CDR1 is MNHEY and CDR2 SMNVEV (reference sequence). This CDR3 region has 14 residues. The V gene end was trimmed by 3 bases and the J gene end by 11 bases; junction bases not matched to a gene: 5.

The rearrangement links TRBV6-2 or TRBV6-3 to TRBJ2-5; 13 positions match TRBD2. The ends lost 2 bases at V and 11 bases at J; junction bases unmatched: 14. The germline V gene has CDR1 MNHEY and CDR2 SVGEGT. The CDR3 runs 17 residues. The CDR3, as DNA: TGTGCCAGCAGTTACCCAACGACTAGCGGGAGGTTACATGAGCAGTACTTC. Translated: CASSYPTTSGRLHEQYF.

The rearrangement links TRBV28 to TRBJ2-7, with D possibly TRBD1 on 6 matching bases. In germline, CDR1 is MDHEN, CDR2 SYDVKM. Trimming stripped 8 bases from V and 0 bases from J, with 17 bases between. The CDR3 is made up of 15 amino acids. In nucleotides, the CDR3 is TGTGCCAGCGCGAAGGGGGTGCTGAGCTCCTACGAGCAGTACTTC. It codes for CASAKGVLSSYEQYF.

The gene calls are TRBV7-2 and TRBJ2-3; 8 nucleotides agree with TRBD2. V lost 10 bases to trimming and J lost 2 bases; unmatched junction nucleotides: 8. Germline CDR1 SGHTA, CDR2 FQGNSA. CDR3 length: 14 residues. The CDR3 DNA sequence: TGTGCCACCCGAGCGGGAGTGGACACAGATACGCAGTATTTT. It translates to CATRAGVDTDTQYF.

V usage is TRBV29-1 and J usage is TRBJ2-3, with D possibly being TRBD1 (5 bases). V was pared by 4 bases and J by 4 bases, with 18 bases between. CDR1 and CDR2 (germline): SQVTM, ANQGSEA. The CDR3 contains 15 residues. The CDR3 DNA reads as TGCAGCGTTGCGGATCCCCTAGGGGCTGCAGATACGCAGTATTTT. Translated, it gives CSVADPLGAADTQYF.

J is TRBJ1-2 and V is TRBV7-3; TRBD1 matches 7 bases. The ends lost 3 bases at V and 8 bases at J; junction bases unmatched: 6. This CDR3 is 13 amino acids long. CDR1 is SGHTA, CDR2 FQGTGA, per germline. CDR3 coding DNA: TGTGCCAGCAGCTTGGAGGGGGCCTTCGGCTACACCTTC. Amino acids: CASSLEGAFGYTF.

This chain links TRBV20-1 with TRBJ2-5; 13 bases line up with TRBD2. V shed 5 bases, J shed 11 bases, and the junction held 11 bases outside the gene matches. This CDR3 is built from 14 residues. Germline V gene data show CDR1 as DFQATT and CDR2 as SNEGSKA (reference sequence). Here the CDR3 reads CSAFGLAGEGEQYF. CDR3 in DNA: TGCAGTGCTTTCGGACTAGCGGGAGAGGGTGAGCAGTACTTC.

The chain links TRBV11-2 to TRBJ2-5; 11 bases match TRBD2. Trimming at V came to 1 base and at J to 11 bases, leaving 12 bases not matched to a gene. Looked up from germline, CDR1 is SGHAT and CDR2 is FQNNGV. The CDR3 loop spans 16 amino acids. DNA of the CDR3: TGTGCCAGCAGCTTAGTGTCTAGCGGGGGGAGAAAAAAGCAGTACTTC. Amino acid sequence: CASSLVSSGGRKKQYF.

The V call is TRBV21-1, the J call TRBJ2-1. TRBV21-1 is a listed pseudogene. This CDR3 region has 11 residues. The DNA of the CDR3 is TGTGCCGGCAGCCGAGTCGATGAGCAGTTCTTC. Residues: CAGSRVDEQFF.